The 10 T cell receptor beta chains below were found in one sample sequenced in a study of shared clonotypes between healthy human individuals. Only in-frame clones appear in the TCRdb table, and some are missing; sequencing was by immunoSEQ multiplex PCR. Of about 700,000 clones listed, approximately 74% were seen once; the top ten hold approximately 1.7%. Sequencing was done on a sample of memory CD4+ T cells sorted from blood. Subset defined: CD45RA-negative fraction. Every receptor here comes from a woman aged 30 to 39 in good health.

This rearrangement joins TRBV18 to TRBJ2-5; D perhaps matches TRBD2 (6 bases). Germline assignment: CDR1 KGHSH and CDR2 LQKENI. The CDR3 has 13 amino acids. V gave up 3 bases and J gave up 5 bases, with 10 bases separating them. CDR3 sequence reads: CASSPREDETQYF. The CDR3 DNA sequence: TGTGCCAGCTCACCTAGGGAGGATGAGACCCAGTACTTC.

This clone was counted between two and nine times. The V call is TRBV28, the J call TRBJ2-5; 7 bases map to TRBD2. CDR3 length: 15 amino acids. Trimming cost V 7 bases and J 5 bases; bases outside gene matches: 13. Per the germline V gene, CDR1 is MDHEN and CDR2 is SYDVKM. Here the CDR3 DNA reads TGTGCCAGCACTTCGGGGGGAGGGCCCTCGGAGACCCAGTACTTC. Its translation is CASTSGGGPSETQYF.

The J gene is TRBJ1-1, the V gene TRBV6-1; D call uncertain. Trimming removed 9 bases from V and 3 bases from J, with 14 bases in between. The V gene's germline CDR1 is MNHNS and CDR2 SASEGT. The CDR3 is made up of 13 amino acids. CDR3 sequence reads: CASTGRRDTEAFF. The CDR3 DNA reads as TGTGCCAGTACCGGGCGCCGGGACACTGAAGCTTTCTTT.

This sequence joins TRBV29-1 and TRBJ2-7; 12 positions match TRBD2. This CDR3 has 16 residues. J was trimmed by 3 bases and V by 1 base; bases with no gene match: 7. Germline V gene lookup returns CDR1 SQVTM and CDR2 ANQGSEA. In DNA, the CDR3 is TGCAGCGTTGAAGGAGTCCTAGCGGGAGGGCTCTACGAGCAGTACTTC. Amino acid sequence: CSVEGVLAGGLYEQYF.

This clone was seen just once. J is TRBJ2-5 and V is TRBV28; unclear D gene. V was trimmed by 7 bases and J by 5 bases, leaving 14 bases between them. The CDR3 has 13 residues. Germline assignment: CDR1 MDHEN and CDR2 SYDVKM. CDR3 residues: CASKTALEETQYF. For the CDR3, the DNA is TGTGCCAGCAAAACAGCGCTGGAGGAGACCCAGTACTTC.

The DNA of the CDR3 is TGTGCCAGCAAAGGAGCAGGGCTCTACGAGCAGTACTTC. Protein product: CASKGAGLYEQYF. This chain links TRBV28 with TRBJ2-7; possible D gene TRBD1, 5 bases. The germline gives CDR1 MDHEN, CDR2 SYDVKM. There are 13 residues in the CDR3. Trimming took off 7 bases at V and 3 bases at J, with 13 bases between the two ends.

Concerning this clone: This sample includes further DNA sequences coding for the same CDR3. V gene TRBV5-1 combines with J gene TRBJ2-1; TRBD2 agrees at 12 bases. The germline V gene encodes CDR1 SGHRS and CDR2 YFSETQ. V trimming: 0 bases; J trimming: 10 bases; junction bases outside the gene matches: 2. The CDR3 runs to 14 residues. The CDR3 DNA follows: TGCGCCAGCAGCTTGGCCGGGACTAGCGGGGAGCAGTTCTTC. This codes for CASSLAGTSGEQFF.

The chain uses TRBV7-9 and TRBJ2-3; possibly TRBD1 or TRBD2 for D (5 bases each). The germline V gene encodes CDR1 SEHNR and CDR2 FQNEAQ (reference sequence). The CDR3 sequence is 13 residues long. V shed 7 bases and J shed 5 bases, with 13 bases lying between them. As DNA, the CDR3 is TGTGCCAGCACGAGGGGAGTAATAGATACGCAGTATTTT. As protein: CASTRGVIDTQYF.

With regard to this clone: One end of the junction does not line up with germline, which may come from a read error. CDR3 bases: TGTGCCACTAGTAGGACTAATGAGCAGTTCTTC. Translation gives CATSRTNEQFF. This sequence joins TRBV19 and TRBJ2-1; a weak D match, TRBD2 (5 bases). The CDR3 is 11 residues long. CDR1 and CDR2 (germline): LNHDA, SQIVND (reference sequence). Full variable domain (remainder filled in from reference TRBV19 and TRBJ2-1): DGGITQSPKYLFRKEGQNVTLSCEQNLNHDAMYWYRQDPGQGLRLIYYSQIVNDFQKGDIAEGYSVSREKKESFPLTVTSAQKNPTAFYLCATSRTNEQFFGPGTRLTVL.

This clone came up a few times. The chain employs TRBV27 and TRBJ1-5, with no clear D. V shed 1 base and J shed 0 bases, with 4 bases lying between them. The CDR3 spans 14 residues. In germline, CDR1 is MNHEY, CDR2 SMNVEV (reference sequence). The CDR3 protein is CASSLYDSNQPQHF. The CDR3 nucleotides read TGTGCCAGCAGTTTATACGATAGCAATCAGCCCCAGCATTTT.